Listed below are T cell receptor beta chains from one sample, sequenced in a study of shared clonotypes between healthy human individuals. Produced via immunoSEQ multiplex PCR; TCRdb's table is partial and in-frame only. The data show some 1 million clones, about 70% seen once. The source material was memory CD4+ T cells sorted from blood. These receptors were taken from a man younger than 35 in good health. The conserved cysteine and the conserved F or W are not part of the CDR3 here.

j_call	v_call	cdr3_aa
TRBJ1-6	TRBV6-5	ASSYGRDSPLH
NA	TRBV11-2	ASSLGIAGLEQY
TRBJ1-1	TRBV5-1	ASSLEQADEAF
TRBJ2-7	TRBV4-3	ASSQSAGGSYEQY
TRBJ2-7	TRBV7-7	ASSQDASYEQY
TRBJ1-5	TRBV5-1	ASSPDGGLGQPQH
TRBJ1-3	TRBV27	ASSLAGLSGNTIY
TRBJ2-1	TRBV4-1	ASSQDVGTPDSSYNEQF
TRBJ1-2	TRBV7-9	ASSFDLLQGRMNYGYT
TRBJ1-6	TRBV2	ASSKGRDRYNSPLH
TRBJ2-7	TRBV7-9	ASSSEEGWNYEQY
TRBJ2-7	TRBV21-1	ASSISYEQY
TRBJ2-1	TRBV5-1	ASSLPGTGGNEQF
TRBJ1-6	TRBV6-5	ASRRVLGSPLH
TRBJ2-1	TRBV2	ASSGDSGEQF
TRBJ1-6	TRBV5-1	ASSLMGGNSPLH
TRBJ2-7	TRBV5-4	ASSSTGATYEQY
TRBJ1-6	TRBV25-1	ASSVGYGSPLH
TRBJ2-7	TRBV5-1	ASSLVAGGPYEQY
TRBJ2-6	TRBV18	ASSPSSGANVLT
TRBJ2-2	TRBV7-9	ASRPQARDINTGELF
TRBJ1-2	TRBV6-1	ASSEGGVRRNYGYT
TRBJ2-7	TRBV6-6	ASRGTSYEQY
TRBJ2-1	TRBV5-1	ASSEGTHEGNEQF
TRBJ1-2	TRBV10-3	AITGTSATDDYT
TRBJ2-3	TRBV18	ASSSAGSTDTQY
TRBJ1-6	TRBV27	ASSFWQFSDSPLH
TRBJ2-1	TRBV18	ASSPQTGGDNEQF
TRBJ2-1	TRBV18	ASSWGNLYNEQF
TRBJ1-2	TRBV28	ASSYLDSQYGYT
TRBJ2-1	TRBV29-1	SVGGYQGATYNEQF
TRBJ1-1	TRBV5-4	ASSSQLNTEAF
TRBJ2-7	TRBV7-2	ASSFTGTGAYEQY
TRBJ1-6	TRBV5-4	ASSLGLDSPSSPLH
TRBJ2-3	TRBV7-3	ASSLIPGWGTDTQY
TRBJ1-6	TRBV7-9	ASSLGDLNSPLH
TRBJ2-5	TRBV7-3	ASSLTGQTQY
TRBJ1-1	TRBV27	ASRGLMNTEAF
TRBJ1-5	TRBV4-1	ASSQFTGNQPQH
TRBJ1-2	TRBV5-1	ASSLDSSTYGYT
TRBJ1-1	TRBV25-1	ASRSGQNTEAF
TRBJ1-2	TRBV10-2	ASSEGLSNYGYT
TRBJ1-2	TRBV7-9	ALWGNGYT
TRBJ1-1	TRBV6-5	ASTGLQGNTEAF
TRBJ1-1	TRBV19	ASKPGQNTEAF
TRBJ1-5	TRBV5-5	ASSFHGVGSNQPQH